This is a list of T cell receptor beta chains from one sample in a study of cytomegalovirus exposure and HLA in healthy donors. Method: immunoSEQ multiplex PCR; TCRdb's copy keeps in-frame clones and lacks some. The data show roughly 200,000 clones, roughly 10% seen once. Source material: PBMCs. These TCRs come from a woman aged 25-40 years in good health and CMV-seropositive. Each CDR3 is given with its conserved first and last residue. A D gene is named only where the DNA matches it firmly. Expanded clones are given a class, and other clones once, few, many or no size at all.

d_gene | abundance | j_gene | len | v_gene | CDR3aa | CDR3nt
TRBD2 | . | TRBJ2-1 | 15 | TRBV9 | CASSAGTSGLNEQFF | TGTGCCAGCAGCGCGGGGACTAGCGGGCTTAATGAGCAGTTCTTC
TRBD1 | few | TRBJ1-1 | 18 | TRBV19 | CASSIGDIGQGMNTEAFF | TGTGCCAGTAGTATCGGAGACATCGGACAGGGAATGAACACTGAAGCTTTCTTT
. | few | TRBJ2-1 | 15 | TRBV5-1 | CASSLSQSSYNEQFF | TGCGCCAGCAGCCTTAGCCAGAGCTCCTACAATGAGCAGTTCTTC
TRBD1 | few | TRBJ1-2 | 15 | TRBV13 | CASSATGTGEFGYTF | TGTGCCAGCAGCGCAACCGGGACAGGGGAATTCGGCTACACCTTC
TRBD2 | few | TRBJ2-3 | 17 | TRBV30 | CAWSVRGLAGVPDTQYF | TGTGCCTGGAGTGTACGTGGACTAGCGGGAGTTCCAGATACGCAGTATTTT
TRBD1 | . | TRBJ1-2 | 12 | TRBV6-5 | CASSYSSGGATF | TGTGCCAGCAGTTACTCATCAGGGGGCGCGACCTTC
TRBD1 | few | TRBJ2-7 | 16 | TRBV5-1 | CASSWMGTGPDYEQYF | TGCGCCAGCAGCTGGATGGGGACAGGGCCTGACTACGAGCAGTACTTC
TRBD2 | . | TRBJ2-7 | 16 | TRBV9 | CASSVGTSGRAYEQYF | TGTGCCAGCAGCGTCGGGACTAGCGGGAGGGCCTACGAGCAGTACTTC
TRBD1 | . | TRBJ1-1 | 15 | TRBV5-1 | CASSLEAGGITEAFF | TGCGCCAGCAGCTTGGAGGCAGGGGGCATCACTGAAGCTTTCTTT
TRBD2 | few | TRBJ2-5 | 16 | TRBV30 | CAWSPGLAISAETQYF | TGTGCCTGGAGCCCGGGACTAGCGATAAGTGCAGAGACCCAGTACTTC
TRBD2 | few | TRBJ2-1 | 16 | TRBV10-1 | CASSDRGRASYNEQFF | TGCGCCAGCAGTGATCGCGGGAGGGCCTCCTACAATGAGCAGTTCTTC
TRBD1 | . | TRBJ2-5 | 14 | TRBV19 | CASSIDRGSETQYF | TGTGCCAGTAGTATCGACAGGGGGTCGGAGACCCAGTACTTC
TRBD2 | few | TRBJ2-2 | 14 | TRBV2 | CASSDPGGTGELFF | TGTGCCAGCAGTGATCCGGGGGGAACCGGGGAGCTGTTTTTT
. | . | TRBJ2-1 | 13 | TRBV7-8 | CASSLGRDREQFF | TGTGCCAGCAGCTTAGGCCGCGATCGTGAGCAGTTCTTC
. | . | TRBJ2-7 | 14 | TRBV7-8 | CASSGGHRDYEQYF | TGTGCCAGCAGCGGAGGGCACCGAGACTACGAGCAGTACTTC
TRBD1 | few | TRBJ1-5 | 14 | TRBV19 | CASSINRGRQPQHF | TGTGCCAGTAGTATAAACAGGGGCCGTCAGCCCCAGCATTTT
. | . | TRBJ1-4 | 15 | TRBV6-1 | CASSVGATTNEKLFF | TGTGCCAGCAGTGTAGGAGCGACAACTAATGAAAAACTGTTTTTT
. | few | TRBJ1-2 | 13 | TRBV6-1 | CASHPLANYGYTF | TGTGCCTCGCACCCATTAGCTAACTATGGCTACACCTTC
TRBD2 | . | TRBJ2-7 | 17 | TRBV4-1 | CASSQVEPGLVSYEQYF | TGCGCCAGCAGCCAAGTAGAGCCGGGACTAGTCTCCTACGAGCAGTACTTC
TRBD1 | few | TRBJ2-1 | 11 | TRBV30 | CAWSLTGGKFF | TGTGCCTGGAGCCTAACAGGGGGCAAGTTCTTC
. | . | TRBJ2-7 | 14 | TRBV5-1 | CASRERVAIYEQYF | TGCGCCAGCCGAGAGAGGGTTGCAATCTACGAGCAGTACTTC
. | . | TRBJ2-2 | 12 | TRBV30 | CAWGLETGELFF | TGTGCCTGGGGCCTGGAGACCGGGGAGCTGTTTTTT